These 3 T cell receptor beta chains were sequenced from one sample in a study of neurological immune-mediated disorders. TCRdb re-called the 5' RACE reads through MiXCR, storing one row per CDR3 protein. The top ten hold 4% to 5% of the sample, which has nearly 30,000 distinct CDR3 sequences, around 17% seen once. Time point: technical triplicate 3. The sample consisted of CD4+ T cells from blood. All receptors derive from a female donor with HTLV-1-associated myelopathy (HAM/TSP).

Ten or more counts support this clonotype. The J gene is TRBJ2-7, the V gene TRBV7-9, with D hard to call. V gave up 5 bases and J gave up 3 bases, with 11 bases separating them. CDR1 and CDR2 from the germline V gene are SEHNR and FQNEAQ (reference sequence). The CDR3 sequence is 13 residues long. CDR3 nucleotide sequence: TGTGCCAGCAGCCCCGGACGGATCTACGAGCAGTACTTC. Its translation is CASSPGRIYEQYF.

This clonotype was picked up many times. The chain has TRBV18 and TRBJ2-2, with TRBD1 identical over 12 bases. V lost 3 bases to trimming and J lost 7 bases; unmatched junction nucleotides: 6. From germline, CDR1 is KGHSH and CDR2 LQKENI. The CDR3 covers 16 residues. This CDR3 is CASSPSGTGGVGELFF. DNA for the CDR3: TGTGCCAGCTCACCCTCCGGGACAGGGGGCGTCGGGGAGCTGTTTTTT. Variable domain in full (rest from reference TRBV18 and TRBJ2-2): NAGVMQNPRHLVRRRGQEARLRCSPMKGHSHVYWYRQLPEEGLKFMVYLQKENIIDESGMPKERFSAEFPKEGPSILRIQQVVRGDSAAYFCASSPSGTGGVGELFFGEGSRLTVL.

This clonotype came up many times. This chain links TRBV2 with TRBJ2-2, with no clear D. CDR1 SNHLY and CDR2 FYNNEI come from the germline V gene. V dropped 0 bases and J dropped 2 bases, with 7 bases sitting between them. The CDR3 extends over 15 amino acids. CDR3 in DNA: TGTGCCAGCAGTGAAGCGAGAGGTAACACCGGGGAGCTGTTTTTT. Its protein is CASSEARGNTGELFF.